This T cell receptor (beta chain) was sequenced for a study of regulatory T cells in long-lasting Graves disease. Study findings and constraints: Persistent patients shared 2,500 to 3,000 public clonotypes among themselves. Newly diagnosed patients shared fewer, at more than 750. TRBV28, TRBJ1-2 and TRBJ2-5 were favored in persistent disease.

This clonotype was picked up many times. Its antigen is unknown. Building of the TCR beta libraries involved iRepertoire HTBI primers and Arm-PCR of CDR3 regions. TCRdb reprocessed the multiplex PCR reads with MiXCR, giving one entry per CDR3 protein. The sample shows 400,000 to 500,000 distinct CDR3 sequences, 20% to 25% of them seen only once. The sample's time point: persistent/refractory GD, antithyroid drugs over 5 years with positive TRAb. The TCR library used RNA extracted from PBMCs. The V gene lost 5 bases and the J gene lost 2 bases, with 13 bases spanning the gap. The germline V gene encodes CDR1 MDHEN and CDR2 SYDVKM. The CDR3 sequence is 15 residues long.

The clonotype was recovered from a female donor with Graves disease. The chain combines TRBV28 with TRBJ1-3; no clear D. Material: peripheral blood mononuclear cells (PBMCs), obtained when the disease was refractory, from a patient treated with antithyroid drugs. CDR3 region: CASSPRFRTGNTIYF. CDR3 in DNA: TGTGCCAGCAGTCCCCGGTTTCGGACTGGAAACACCATATATTTT.